This TCR beta chain was sequenced in a study of cytomegalovirus exposure and HLA in healthy donors. Study results and limitations: Across all donors, roughly uniform sequencing depth was an assumption of the presence/absence analyses. An analysis that came later showed most CMV-associated TCR beta chains appearing HLA-restricted. Per a prior analysis, the majority of TCR beta V segments were productive roughly 87% or roughly 30% of the time.

The PCR employed 60 Vbeta primers together with 13 Jbeta primers. Here immunoSEQ multiplex PCR was the method, and the copy in TCRdb shows in-frame clones only, minus some. In the table there are about 140,000 clones, about 74% of which are singletons. About this clone: Its antigen is undetermined.

The CDR3 runs to 15 residues. The germline CDR1 and CDR2 sequences are MRHNA and SNTAGT. Between the trimmed V and J ends, which lost 0 bases and 2 bases, there was a span of 8 bases. Sequenced input: PBMCs. The sequence was collected from a woman aged 50 to 60 in good health and CMV-seronegative. V gene TRBV6-4 combines with J gene TRBJ1-5; D uncertain. The CDR3 DNA sequence: TGTGCCAGCAGTGACTCGGGAGAAGGCAATCAGCCCCAGCATTTT. Its protein is CASSDSGEGNQPQHF.